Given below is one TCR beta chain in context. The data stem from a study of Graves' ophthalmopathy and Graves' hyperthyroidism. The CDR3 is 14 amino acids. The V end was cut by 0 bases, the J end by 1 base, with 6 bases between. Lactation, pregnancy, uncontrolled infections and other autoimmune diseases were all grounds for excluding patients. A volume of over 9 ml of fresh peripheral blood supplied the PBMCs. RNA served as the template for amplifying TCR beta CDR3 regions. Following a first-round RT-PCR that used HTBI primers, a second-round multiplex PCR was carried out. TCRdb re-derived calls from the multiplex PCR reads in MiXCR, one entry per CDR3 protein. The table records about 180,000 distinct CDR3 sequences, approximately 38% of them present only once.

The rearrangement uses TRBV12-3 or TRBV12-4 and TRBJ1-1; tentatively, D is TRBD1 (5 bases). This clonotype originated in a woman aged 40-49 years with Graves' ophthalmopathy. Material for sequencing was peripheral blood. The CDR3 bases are TGTGCCAGCAGTTTAGCCCAGGGGAACACTGAAGCTTTCTTT. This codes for CASSLAQGNTEAFF.